A single sample is the source of the 4 T cell receptor beta chains below, sequenced in a study of shared clonotypes between healthy human individuals. The method was immunoSEQ multiplex PCR; TCRdb's version includes in-frame clones alone and lacks a portion of them. Of 2.3 million or so clones listed, approximately 93% are singletons. Material: naive CD4+ T cells from PBMCs. This sample's subset: CD45RA+ positively selected. The receptor set was obtained from a man in his late teens or twenties in good health. Some clones in this sample may be carry-over from other donors' samples.

The V and J genes are TRBV7-9 and TRBJ1-4; 7 nucleotides align to TRBD1. Trimming cost V 1 base and J 8 bases; bases outside gene matches: 4. The CDR3 has 14 amino acids. From germline, CDR1 is SEHNR and CDR2 FQNEAQ (reference sequence). In nucleotides, the CDR3 is TGTGCCAGCAGCTTAGACAGGGGTGAAGAAAAACTGTTTTTT. Its protein product is CASSLDRGEEKLFF. The full variable domain, its missing parts supplied by reference TRBV7-9 and TRBJ1-4, is DTGVSQNPRHKITKRGQNVTFRCDPISEHNRLYWYRQTLGQGPEFLTYFQNEAQLEKSRLLSDRFSAERPKGSFSTLEIQRTEQGDSAMYLCASSLDRGEEKLFFGSGTQLSVL.

This clone came up once. The chain has TRBV28 and TRBJ2-6; possibly TRBD1 or TRBD2 for D (5 bases each). The V end was cut by 7 bases, the J end by 2 bases, with 12 bases between. The CDR3 has 15 residues. CDR1 and CDR2 from the germline V gene are MDHEN and SYDVKM. CDR3 sequence reads: CASTGQEAGANVLTF. The CDR3 region has the DNA TGTGCCAGCACAGGGCAGGAGGCTGGGGCCAACGTCCTGACTTTC. Using reference TRBV28 and TRBJ2-6 for the parts outside the CDR3, the full variable domain is DVKVTQSSRYLVKRTGEKVFLECVQDMDHENMFWYRQDPGLGLRLIYFSYDVKMKEKGDIPEGYSVSREKKERFSLILESASTNQTSMYLCASTGQEAGANVLTFGAGSRLTVL.

The rearrangement uses TRBV18 and TRBJ2-1; 12 bases agree with TRBD2. CDR3 length: 17 amino acids. V lost 0 bases, J lost 6 bases, and 6 bases stayed unmatched. Germline values: CDR1 KGHSH, CDR2 LQKENI. The CDR3 reads CASSPPSSSGRANEQFF. For the CDR3, the DNA is TGTGCCAGCTCACCACCCTCCTCTAGCGGGAGGGCCAATGAGCAGTTCTTC. Looking up the rest from reference TRBV18 and TRBJ2-1 gives the full variable domain: NAGVMQNPRHLVRRRGQEARLRCSPMKGHSHVYWYRQLPEEGLKFMVYLQKENIIDESGMPKERFSAEFPKEGPSILRIQQVVRGDSAAYFCASSPPSSSGRANEQFFGPGTRLTVL.

The chain uses TRBV5-1 and TRBJ2-1; D unresolved. In germline, CDR1 is SGHRS, CDR2 YFSETQ. The CDR3 runs to 17 residues. V was trimmed by 3 bases and J by 0 bases, leaving 16 bases between them. The CDR3 DNA reads as TGCGCCAGCAGCTCCGGATCGGCCTCGAGCTCCTACAATGAGCAGTTCTTC. It codes for CASSSGSASSSYNEQFF.